These T cell receptor beta chains were read from a single sample in a study of cytomegalovirus exposure and HLA in healthy donors. The data were produced by immunoSEQ multiplex PCR, yet TCRdb's version contains in-frame clones alone and is incomplete. The table includes 150,000 to 200,000 clones, over 65% detected once. Sequenced sample: PBMCs. Receptors were obtained from a woman in her sixties in good health and CMV-seropositive. Both conserved end residues are part of each CDR3. A D gene is named only where the DNA matches it firmly. Clone sizes are given selectively: once, few, many, or a class where the clone is expanded.

V gene	D gene	J gene	clone size	CDR3 DNA	CDR3 protein
TRBV5-4	.	TRBJ1-2	.	TGTGCCAGCAGCCTTAGACAGGAATCTCTCTATGGCTACACCTTC	CASSLRQESLYGYTF
TRBV9	.	TRBJ2-1	.	TGTGCCAGCAGCGTAGAAATCCACGGAGAGCGGCCCCTCTCCTACAATGAGCAGTTCTTC	CASSVEIHGERPLSYNEQFF
TRBV7-9	.	TRBJ2-1	.	TGTGCCAGCAGCGGCGGGCCCTTCGGAGACAATGAGCAGTTCTTC	CASSGGPFGDNEQFF
TRBV7-6	.	TRBJ2-7	.	TGTGCCAGCAGCTTAGAACAGGACACCTACGAGCAGTACTTC	CASSLEQDTYEQYF
TRBV2	.	TRBJ1-4	few	TGTGCCAGCAGTTACAGGGCCGAAAAACTGTTTTTT	CASSYRAEKLFF
TRBV19	.	TRBJ1-2	.	TGTGCCAGTTGCACTCGGCAGGGAAGAGACTATGGCTACACCTTC	CASCTRQGRDYGYTF
TRBV7-3	TRBD1	TRBJ2-2	.	TGTGCCAGCAGCGTACAGGGGGCCGGGGAGCTGTTTTTT	CASSVQGAGELFF
TRBV7-3	.	TRBJ2-7	.	TGTGCCAGCAGCTCACGCCTCAGGGACACGCACACCTACGAGCAGTACTTC	CASSSRLRDTHTYEQYF
TRBV2	TRBD2	TRBJ2-1	.	TGTGCCACCTCTAGACTAGCCGGATCCGTGGGGTTCTTC	CATSRLAGSVGFF
TRBV19	.	TRBJ1-2	.	TGTGCCAGTAGTTCCGTCTCTAGGGGCTACACCTTC	CASSSVSRGYTF
TRBV7-7	.	TRBJ2-3	.	TGTGCCAGCAGCTTAAGCGGGCTAGATACGCAGTATTTT	CASSLSGLDTQYF
TRBV2	TRBD1	TRBJ2-5	.	TGTGCCAGCGGGACAGCTCAAGAGACCCAGTACTTC	CASGTAQETQYF
TRBV27	TRBD1	TRBJ2-5	.	TGTGCCAGCAGGCGGACAGGGGGGGAGACCCAGTACTTC	CASRRTGGETQYF
TRBV28	TRBD1	TRBJ2-7	few	TGTGCCAGCAGCCCCGCGGACAGGTTTACCTACGAGCAGTACTTC	CASSPADRFTYEQYF
TRBV19	TRBD1	TRBJ2-1	.	TGTGCCAGTAGTACGGACAGGGTCAATGAGCAGTTCTTC	CASSTDRVNEQFF
TRBV15	.	TRBJ2-4	.	TGTGCCACCAGCTGGGGATTTCCTCACGGAGACAGTCAGTACTTC	CATSWGFPHGDSQYF
TRBV10-3	TRBD2	TRBJ2-7	few	TGTGCCATCAGTGCGACTAGCGGGTCCTACGAGCAGTACTTC	CAISATSGSYEQYF
TRBV30	.	TRBJ1-2	.	TGTGCCTGGAGTCCCACCGGACGGGGGTATGGCTACACCTTC	CAWSPTGRGYGYTF
TRBV28	TRBD1	TRBJ1-1	.	TGTGCCAGCAGTTCCGGGACAGGGGACAAAGCTTTCTTT	CASSSGTGDKAFF
TRBV13	TRBD1	TRBJ2-5	.	TGTGCCAGCAGCAACAGCAGACAGGGATTTGAGCAGTACTTC	CASSNSRQGFEQYF
TRBV7-2	.	TRBJ1-6	.	TGTGCCAGCAGCTCCTGGGGGCAGGGCTCACCCCTCCACTTT	CASSSWGQGSPLHF
TRBV2	.	TRBJ1-5	.	TGTGCCAGCAGTGAAGTCAGGGCCAGCAATCAGCCCCAGCATTTT	CASSEVRASNQPQHF
TRBV28	TRBD2	TRBJ2-1	.	TGTGCCAGCAATCCGAGATTGGAGCGGGGGCCCGGCGATGAGCAGTTCTTC	CASNPRLERGPGDEQFF
TRBV10-3	.	TRBJ1-1	.	TGTGCCATCAGTGAGCCGGCTATGACGGGAAACACTGAAGCTTTCTTT	CAISEPAMTGNTEAFF
TRBV10-3	TRBD2	TRBJ2-5	.	TGTGCCATCAGTGTGGGGACTAGCGGGGGAGAAGAGACCCAGTACTTC	CAISVGTSGGEETQYF
TRBV18	TRBD1	TRBJ2-7	.	TGTGCCAGCTCACCACTCGGACAGGGTGGCTACGAGCAGTACTTC	CASSPLGQGGYEQYF
TRBV9	TRBD1	TRBJ2-5	once	TGTGCCAGCAGCGTGACAGGGTTATCTCACGAGACCCAGTACTTC	CASSVTGLSHETQYF
TRBV28	.	TRBJ1-6	.	TGTGCCAGCAGGAAGGGGGGGGGTAGGAATTCACCCCTCCACTTT	CASRKGGGRNSPLHF
TRBV6-6	.	TRBJ2-4	.	TGTGCCAGCAGTTACTCGAACGGCGGGGGCCTTCAGCACTTC	CASSYSNGGGLQHF
TRBV28	.	TRBJ2-7	.	TGTGCCAGCAGTTTATTCGGGGGGCCCCACGAGCAGTACTTC	CASSLFGGPHEQYF
TRBV11-2	TRBD1	TRBJ1-1	once	TGTGCCAGCGGCCATGACAGGGGGCAAGCTTTCTTT	CASGHDRGQAFF
TRBV5-4	TRBD2	TRBJ2-7	.	TGTGCCAGCAGACCCGGGACTAGCGGGATGAGAGAGCAGTACTTC	CASRPGTSGMREQYF
TRBV7-2	.	TRBJ1-5	.	TGTGCCAGCAGCTTAGTTAGCGGCAATCAGCCCCAGCATTTT	CASSLVSGNQPQHF
TRBV6-6	TRBD1	TRBJ2-7	.	TGTGCCAGCAGTCGGGGACAGGGGGAGCAGTACTTC	CASSRGQGEQYF
TRBV28	.	TRBJ1-6	.	TGTGCCAGCAGTTCAGCGGGACTCCTGAGCGCGCCCCTCCACTTT	CASSSAGLLSAPLHF
TRBV27	.	TRBJ2-7	.	TGTGCCAGCAGTTTACTAGGACAGCCTTCCTACGAGCAGTACTTC	CASSLLGQPSYEQYF
TRBV7-2	.	TRBJ2-1	.	TGTGCCAGCAGCCACGGAGCAGGGGACAATGAGCAGTTCTTC	CASSHGAGDNEQFF
TRBV19	TRBD2	TRBJ2-3	.	TGTGCCAGTAGTATCGGCGGGAGTGCAGATACGCAGTATTTT	CASSIGGSADTQYF
TRBV11-2	.	TRBJ2-5	.	TGTGCCAGCAGCTTAGAACTAGCAGAGACCCAGTACTTC	CASSLELAETQYF
TRBV5-5	TRBD1	TRBJ1-3	few	TGTGCCAGCAGCCGGGACAGTTCTGGAAACACCATATATTTT	CASSRDSSGNTIYF
TRBV29-1	.	TRBJ1-3	.	TGCAGCGTTTCCAGGGTCCCTGGAAACACCATATATTTT	CSVSRVPGNTIYF